A selection of T cell receptor beta chains follows, all from one sample in a study of T cell responses to AZD1222 COVID-19 vaccine. TCRdb's copy holds only in-frame clones and misses some; the assay was immunoSEQ multiplex PCR. The sample includes around 91,000 clones, over 75% of them seen just once. Material: peripheral blood, obtained on day 0 of AZD1222 vaccination. These receptors were taken from an adult in good health. CDR3s include the opening cysteine and the closing phenylalanine or tryptophan. A D gene is named only where the DNA matches it firmly. Not every row has a clone size; where given, it reads once, few, many or a size class.

J gene,clone size,D gene,V gene,CDR3 DNA,CDR3 protein
TRBJ2-2,few,TRBD1,TRBV7-9,TGTGCCAGCAGCCCCCGGACAGGGAACACCGGGGAGCTGTTTTTT,CASSPRTGNTGELFF
TRBJ2-1,once,TRBD1,TRBV7-2,TGTGCCAGCAGCTTAGACAGGGGAGTGTACAATGAGCAGTTCTTC,CASSLDRGVYNEQFF
TRBJ2-2,.,TRBD1,TRBV7-3,TGTGCCAGCAGCTTAACGGGACAGCCGAACACCGGGGAGCTGTTTTTT,CASSLTGQPNTGELFF
TRBJ2-5,.,.,TRBV7-3,TGTGCCAGCAGCTCCCGATCTCAAGAGACCCAGTACTTC,CASSSRSQETQYF
TRBJ1-1,.,.,TRBV6-2/TRBV6-3,TGTGCCAGCAGTTCCCCGGGAGGGAGAAGCACTGAAGCTTTCTTT,CASSSPGGRSTEAFF
TRBJ2-7,.,.,TRBV28,TGTGCCAGCTACGGGCCCCTCCCTCCTTACGAGCAGTACTTC,CASYGPLPPYEQYF
TRBJ2-3,.,.,TRBV5-1,TGCGCCACCACAGCACGGGAGTTGGGAGATACGCAGTATTTT,CATTARELGDTQYF
TRBJ1-2,.,TRBD1,TRBV27,TGTGCCAGCAGCGGGGACAGGGGTCGGGGCTACACCTTC,CASSGDRGRGYTF
TRBJ1-2,.,.,TRBV6-6,TGTGCCAGTCTCAGACAGATTAGGAGGGGCTACACCTTC,CASLRQIRRGYTF
TRBJ2-7,.,TRBD1,TRBV6-6,TGTGCCAGCAGCAGGACAGGGACCGGGGAGCAGTACTTC,CASSRTGTGEQYF
TRBJ1-1,.,TRBD1,TRBV9,TGTGCCAGCAGCGTAGAGAGGGGGCGCCGAACTGAAGCTTTCTTT,CASSVERGRRTEAFF
TRBJ2-5,.,TRBD2,TRBV9,TGTGCCAGCAGCGTAGGCATAGCGGGTCTCCAAGAGACCCAGTACTTC,CASSVGIAGLQETQYF
TRBJ2-5,.,TRBD1,TRBV5-4,TGTGCCAGCAGCCAGACAGGGGGCGCCTCTACGAAGACCCAGTACTTC,CASSQTGGASTKTQYF
TRBJ2-7,.,.,TRBV16,TGTGCCAGCAGCCTCGAGGGCTACGAGCAGTACTTC,CASSLEGYEQYF
TRBJ1-4,once,.,TRBV18,TGTGCCAGCTCACGAGGGACACAGGCAACTAATGAAAAACTGTTTTTT,CASSRGTQATNEKLFF
TRBJ2-3,.,.,TRBV7-9,TGTGCCAGCAGCTTAGTGGGCGGGGAAGTGCAGTATTTT,CASSLVGGEVQYF
TRBJ2-5,.,.,TRBV11-2,TGTGCCAGCACCCCGGGGGTCCAAGAGACCCAGTACTTC,CASTPGVQETQYF
TRBJ1-2,.,TRBD1,TRBV24-1,TGTGCCACCAGTGATTGGGACAGGGGGGACTATGGCTACACCTTC,CATSDWDRGDYGYTF
TRBJ1-4,.,.,TRBV28,TGTGCCAGCAGAACGACCGGGGGGCGTGAAAAACTGTTTTTT,CASRTTGGREKLFF
TRBJ2-1,.,.,TRBV11-3,TGTGCCAGCAGCTCGAATGGAGTTGAGCAGTTCTTC,CASSSNGVEQFF
TRBJ2-5,.,.,TRBV5-1,TGCGCCAGCAGCTTTACGGGGGGCCGAGAGACCCAGTACTTC,CASSFTGGRETQYF
TRBJ1-2,.,.,TRBV20-1,TGCAGTGCTGGGGATAACTATGGCTACACCTTC,CSAGDNYGYTF
TRBJ2-3,.,TRBD2,TRBV5-1,TGCGCCAGCAGCTTCGGTAGCGGGGGCACAGATACGCAGTATTTT,CASSFGSGGTDTQYF
TRBJ2-1,.,TRBD2,TRBV24-1,TGTGCCACCAGTGATGGGGACCGGGGGGGCCCGTACAATGAGCAGTTCTTC,CATSDGDRGGPYNEQFF
TRBJ2-5,.,TRBD2,TRBV5-1,TGCGCCAGCAGCCCGCCCGCGGGGGGGCAAGAGACCCAGTACTTC,CASSPPAGGQETQYF
TRBJ2-3,.,.,TRBV28,TGTGCCAGCAGTCCCCCCGGCGGAGCTAGCACAGATACGCAGTATTTT,CASSPPGGASTDTQYF
TRBJ1-2,.,.,TRBV18,TGTGCCACCCACGTGGCAGGGAGAGAAGGCTACACCTTC,CATHVAGREGYTF
TRBJ1-1,.,.,TRBV27,TGTGCCAGCAGCGCAGGGAAAAAGTACACTGAAGCTTTCTTT,CASSAGKKYTEAFF
TRBJ2-2,.,.,TRBV7-3,TGTGCCAGCAGCTTATTCGGGAACACCGGGGAGCTGTTTTTT,CASSLFGNTGELFF
TRBJ1-1,once,.,TRBV28,TGTGCCAGCAGTTTAGGGGGGCTGAGCACTGAAGCTTTCTTT,CASSLGGLSTEAFF
TRBJ1-1,medium-sized,TRBD1,TRBV7-2,TGTGCCAGCAGCTTGGGACAGGGGTCCGCTGAAGCTTTCTTT,CASSLGQGSAEAFF
TRBJ2-2,.,TRBD1,TRBV5-1,TGCGCCAGCAGCTTACAGGGGCAGGGTAGGCCCGGGGAGCTGTTTTTT,CASSLQGQGRPGELFF
TRBJ2-5,once,.,TRBV25-1,TGTGCCAGCAGTGAACCCGGGACACCTCAAGAGACCCAGTACTTC,CASSEPGTPQETQYF
TRBJ1-1,.,.,TRBV18,TGTGCCAGCTCACCACTGCTTTCGAACACTGAAGCTTTCTTT,CASSPLLSNTEAFF
TRBJ1-6,few,.,TRBV27,TGTGCCAGCAGCGCAGATTATAATTCACCCCTCCACTTT,CASSADYNSPLHF
TRBJ1-2,.,.,TRBV19,TGTGCCAGTAGTATTGAGGGGACCGCGAGCGGCTACACCTTC,CASSIEGTASGYTF
TRBJ2-5,.,TRBD2,TRBV12-3/TRBV12-4,TGTGCCAGCAGGGGACTAGCTAGAGAGACCCAGTACTTC,CASRGLARETQYF
TRBJ2-1,.,.,TRBV12-5,TGTGCTAGTGGTTTGAGAGTTTACAATGAGCAGTTCTTC,CASGLRVYNEQFF
TRBJ2-1,.,.,TRBV12-3/TRBV12-4,TGTGCCAGCAGCCATACTAGCTACAATGAGCAGTTCTTC,CASSHTSYNEQFF
TRBJ2-4,.,TRBD1,TRBV5-1,TGCGCCAGCAGCGAGGGACAGGGGCACATTCAGTACTTC,CASSEGQGHIQYF
TRBJ2-1,.,TRBD2,TRBV6-2/TRBV6-3,TGTGCCAGCAGTTACACCCTCGGGACTAGCGGGAGCACCTACAATGAGCAGTTCTTC,CASSYTLGTSGSTYNEQFF
TRBJ1-2,.,.,TRBV5-1,TGCGCCAGCAGCTTCAATCAGGGGCTGACGTATGGCTACACCTTC,CASSFNQGLTYGYTF
TRBJ1-6,.,TRBD1,TRBV4-3,TGCGCCAGCAGCCATGCCGGGACAGCATATAATTCACCCCTCCACTTT,CASSHAGTAYNSPLHF
TRBJ2-1,.,TRBD2,TRBV3-1/TRBV3-2,TGTGCCAGCAGCCCCCTTGCGGGGGGGTACAATGAGCAGTTCTTC,CASSPLAGGYNEQFF
TRBJ2-7,.,.,TRBV2,TGTGCCAGCGGGCCGCCAAGTTACGAGCAGTACTTC,CASGPPSYEQYF
TRBJ2-7,.,.,TRBV14,TGTGCCAGCAGCCCGACGTCCCCCGGGACGTCAGTTGGAGAGCAGTACTTC,CASSPTSPGTSVGEQYF
TRBJ2-3,.,TRBD2,TRBV3-1/TRBV3-2,TGTGCCAGCAGCCAAGACCATATAGCGGGAGGAGATACGCAGTATTTT,CASSQDHIAGGDTQYF
TRBJ2-6,.,.,TRBV5-4,TGTGCCAGCAGTTTCGGGGTCTCTGGGGCCAACGTCCTGACTTTC,CASSFGVSGANVLTF